This TCR beta chain was obtained from a study of identical twins. TCRdb redid the calling of the 5' RACE reads with MiXCR, one entry per CDR3 protein. This table has 1,800,000 or so distinct CDR3 sequences, 25% to 35% appearing once. This CDR3 spans 13 amino acids. Germline V gene data show CDR1 as GTSNPN and CDR2 as SVGIG (reference sequence). With V trimmed by 3 bases and J by 7 bases, 6 bases remained unmatched. Worth noting for this clonotype: Its antigen is still unknown.

Regarding the study as a whole: The abundant beta clonotypes from cord blood had fewer insertions, and memory repertoires had none of this.

This clonotype was sampled from a newborn girl in good health. J is TRBJ1-1 and V is TRBV30, with 9 bases lining up with TRBD1. The sequencing sample was made of cord blood. The CDR3, as DNA: TGTGCCTGGAGGGTACCGGGACAGGGTGAAGCTTTCTTT. It codes for CAWRVPGQGEAFF. Full variable domain (outside the CDR3, taken from reference TRBV30 and TRBJ1-1): SQTIHQWPATLVQPVGSPLSLECTVEGTSNPNLYWYRQAAGRGLQLLFYSVGIGQISSEVPQNLSASRPQDRQFILSSKKLLLSDSGFYLCAWRVPGQGEAFFGQGTRLTVV.